The present T cell receptor beta chain was sequenced within a study of T cell changes during pregnancy in multiple sclerosis. This CDR3 has 16 amino acids. V shed 2 bases and J 2 bases; nucleotides not matched to a gene: 7. Germline CDR1 is MDHEN and CDR2 is SYDVKM. Profiled with immunoSEQ multiplex PCR; TCRdb holds only in-frame clones, not every one. The sample includes 25,000 to 30,000 clones, about 90% seen only once; the top ten take roughly 6.2%. The TCR originated in a female donor with multiple sclerosis, enrolled in a pregnancy study. The source material was CD8+ T cells from peripheral blood mononuclear cells, sampled before pregnancy. This chain links TRBV28 with TRBJ2-7; 9 positions match TRBD2. The CDR3, as DNA: TGTGCCAGCAGTTTAGCGGCTAGCGGGACAACCTACGAGCAGTACTTC. As protein: CASSLAASGTTYEQYF.